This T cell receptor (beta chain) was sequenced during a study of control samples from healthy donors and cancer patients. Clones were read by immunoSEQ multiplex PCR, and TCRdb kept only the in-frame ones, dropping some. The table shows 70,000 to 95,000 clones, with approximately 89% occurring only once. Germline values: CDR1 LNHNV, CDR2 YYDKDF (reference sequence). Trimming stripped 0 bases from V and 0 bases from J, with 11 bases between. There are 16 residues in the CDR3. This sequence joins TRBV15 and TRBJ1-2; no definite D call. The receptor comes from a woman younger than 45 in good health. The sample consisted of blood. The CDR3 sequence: CATSRDRGFANYGYTF. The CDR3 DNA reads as TGTGCCACCAGCAGAGATCGGGGTTTTGCTAACTATGGCTACACCTTC.